This T cell receptor beta chain derives from a study of blood T cells in healthy people across ages. Alongside a J-beta primer mix, a sample-barcoded 5' primer served in a second PCR lasting roughly 7 to 11 cycles. All cDNA molecules were each tagged by a template-switch adaptor with 12 random nucleotides. A single record per CDR3 protein comes from TCRdb applying MiXCR to the 5' RACE reads. Of approximately 960,000 distinct CDR3 sequences detected, about 28% appear once; the ten largest clones hold around 9.6%. The V and J ends lost 3 bases and 10 bases respectively, with 19 bases between them. The length of the CDR3 is 15 residues. This sample also belongs to another study, concerning T cells of mothers and their children. According to that study: Over 8.5 million reads per mother and roughly 3 million per child were obtained.

The origin of this receptor is a woman in her 40s in good health. The sample consisted of blood. This chain joins TRBV12-3 or TRBV12-4 and TRBJ2-1; TRBD1 is a possible D gene (6 bases). The CDR3 coding sequence is TGTGCCAGCAGTTTCCCACAGGGTCTCATTCAGGAGCAGTTCTTC. Its protein product is CASSFPQGLIQEQFF.